This paragraph reports one T cell receptor (beta chain). These data belong to a study of control samples from healthy donors and cancer patients. V shed 2 bases and J shed 6 bases, with 11 bases lying between them. The germline gives CDR1 SGDLS, CDR2 YYNGEE. This CDR3 spans 13 amino acids. The method was immunoSEQ multiplex PCR; TCRdb's version includes in-frame clones alone and lacks a portion of them. The sample has roughly 220,000 clones, roughly 94% seen once; the top ten hold approximately 1.5%. This clonotype was sampled from a man aged 50-60 years in good health. V usage is TRBV9 and J usage is TRBJ1-2; the D is unclear. Sequenced: blood. This CDR3 reads CASSVGPQDGYTF. DNA for the CDR3: TGTGCCAGCAGCGTTGGGCCCCAAGATGGCTACACCTTC.